The 32 T cell receptor beta chains below all came from one sample that was sequenced in a study of blood T cell repertoires in COVID-19. Assay used: immunoSEQ multiplex PCR; TCRdb lists only in-frame clones, some missing. The sample holds about 250,000 clones; approximately 80% are singletons and the top ten take roughly 4.7%. Sequencing was performed on peripheral blood. The receptors originated from a woman in her sixties or seventies with acute or convalescent COVID-19.

The gene calls are TRBV7-6 and TRBJ2-1, with 7 bases lining up with TRBD2. The CDR3 runs 15 residues. The V gene's germline CDR1 is SGHVS and CDR2 FNYEAQ. J was trimmed by 4 bases and V by 1 base; bases with no gene match: 4. The CDR3 nucleotides are TGTGCCAGCAGCTTAGGCGGGGGAGCATACAATGAGCAGTTCTTC. Translated: CASSLGGGAYNEQFF.

This rearrangement joins TRBV6-5 to TRBJ1-1; the match to TRBD1 covers 7 bases. The J segment lost 4 bases and the V segment lost 6 bases, leaving 8 bases of the junction unmatched. The CDR3 has 14 residues. Germline V gene sequence: CDR1 MNHEY, CDR2 SVGAGI. The CDR3 reads CASRPRPGGTEAFF. Here the CDR3 DNA reads TGTGCCAGCAGGCCACGACCAGGGGGCACTGAAGCTTTCTTT.

This chain joins TRBV10-1 and TRBJ1-6, with D unclear. Trimming took 1 base from V and 9 from J, leaving 10 bases between them. CDR3 length equals 14 residues. The germline CDR1 and CDR2 sequences are WNHNN and SYGVQD (reference sequence). CDR3 nucleotides: TGCGCCAGCAGTGAGTTGGCAGGTATTTCACCCCTCCACTTT. This gives the protein CASSELAGISPLHF.

The V and J genes are TRBV10-2 and TRBJ1-1; D may be TRBD1 (6 bases). Per the germline V gene, CDR1 is WSHSY and CDR2 is SAAADI. The ends were cut back, 3 bases at V and 6 bases at J, with 11 bases in the middle. CDR3 length: 13 amino acids. The CDR3 loop is CASSDRGIAEAFF. CDR3 coding DNA: TGCGCCAGCAGTGACAGGGGAATAGCTGAAGCTTTCTTT.

This clone was observed once. V gene TRBV5-5 combines with J gene TRBJ1-3; 7 bases are shared with TRBD1. Germline V gene sequence: CDR1 SGHKS, CDR2 YYEKEE (reference sequence). The junction had 3 bases not matched to a gene; V was cut back by 0 bases and J by 0 bases. The CDR3 totals 16 residues. CDR3 in amino acids: CASSLAGTDSGNTIYF. CDR3 DNA: TGTGCCAGCAGCTTGGCCGGGACAGACTCTGGAAACACCATATATTTT.

A single count supports this clone. The genes are TRBV9 and TRBJ2-7, with 9 bases lining up with TRBD1. The CDR3 extends over 14 amino acids. Trimming took 3 bases from V and 2 from J; bases not matched to a gene: 3. Germline V gives CDR1 SGDLS, CDR2 YYNGEE. The CDR3 bases are TGTGCCAGCAGCGCGGGACAGGGTCCCTACGAGCAGTACTTC. Protein: CASSAGQGPYEQYF.

The chain uses TRBV2 and TRBJ1-1; the D gene is possibly TRBD1 (6 bases). Germline CDR1 reads SNHLY; CDR2 reads FYNNEI. V was trimmed by 5 bases and J by 0 bases, leaving 10 bases between them. This CDR3 has 14 amino acids. CDR3 sequence reads: CASSPGTLNTEAFF. DNA of the CDR3: TGTGCCAGCAGTCCCGGGACATTGAACACTGAAGCTTTCTTT.

This clone was seen a handful of times. This chain uses TRBV2 with TRBJ2-5; TRBD1 is a possible D gene (7 bases). Trimming removed 2 bases from V and 1 base from J, with 11 bases in between. The CDR3 loop spans 15 amino acids. Per germline, CDR1 SNHLY and CDR2 FYNNEI. DNA for the CDR3: TGTGCCAGCAGTGAACAGGGGGGCAGCCAAGAGACCCAGTACTTC. Protein: CASSEQGGSQETQYF. Combining the CDR3 with reference TRBV2 and TRBJ2-5 gives the whole variable domain EPEVTQTPSHQVTQMGQEVILRCVPISNHLYFYWYRQILGQKVEFLVSFYNNEISEKSEIFDDQFSVERPDGSNFTLKIRSTKLEDSAMYFCASSEQGGSQETQYFGPGTRLLVL.

The gene calls are TRBV20-1 and TRBJ2-7; a possible D gene is TRBD2 (5 bases). V was shortened by 3 bases and J by 4 bases, with 7 bases between the two germline ends. CDR3 length equals 11 residues. The germline gives CDR1 DFQATT, CDR2 SNEGSKA (reference sequence). CDR3 coding DNA: TGCAGTGCTAGTATAGCGTACGAGCAGTACTTC. Translating gives CSASIAYEQYF.

The chain couples TRBV4-1 to TRBJ1-5; tentative D call: TRBD1 (6 bases). Trimming took 4 bases from V and 2 from J, leaving 15 bases between them. The CDR3 runs to 16 residues. Germline values: CDR1 MGHRA, CDR2 YSYEKL. The CDR3 region has the DNA TGCGCCAGCAGCCTTCAGGGGAGTCAGGGCAATCAGCCCCAGCATTTT. Translating it yields CASSLQGSQGNQPQHF.

In its sample, this clone was seen once. V and J are TRBV20-1 and TRBJ1-1, with D hard to call. Germline CDR1 and CDR2: DFQATT and SNEGSKA (reference sequence). Trimming took off 5 bases at V and 3 bases at J, with 7 bases between the two ends. CDR3 size: 11 residues. Here the CDR3 reads CSASPDTEAFF. The CDR3 DNA follows: TGCAGTGCTTCCCCAGACACTGAAGCTTTCTTT.

V gene TRBV4-1 combines with J gene TRBJ1-2; 8 positions agree with TRBD1. Germline CDR1 MGHRA, CDR2 YSYEKL. V lost 0 bases and J lost 4; bases outside the gene matches: 10. There are 17 residues in the CDR3. The CDR3 sequence is CASSQEPGQVEVYGYTF. The CDR3 region has the DNA TGCGCCAGCAGCCAAGAACCGGGACAGGTCGAGGTCTATGGCTACACCTTC.

This clone has just one count. The chain recombines TRBV19 with TRBJ2-1; maybe TRBD1 (5 bases). V lost 8 bases and J 6 bases, leaving 14 bases between the germline ends. Germline CDR1 reads LNHDA; CDR2 reads SQIVND (reference sequence). CDR3 length equals 13 residues. The CDR3 nucleotides are TGTGCCAGTGTGAAAGGGCAGGGCAATGAGCAGTTCTTC. Translating it yields CASVKGQGNEQFF.

The rearrangement uses TRBV6-2 or TRBV6-3 and TRBJ1-3; 10 positions match TRBD1. The CDR3 extends over 16 amino acids. With V trimmed by 4 bases and J by 4 bases, 7 bases remained unmatched. Germline values: CDR1 MNHEY, CDR2 SVGEGT. Written as DNA, the CDR3 is TGTGCCAGCAGTTCGGGACAGGGGAATTTCGGAAACACCATATATTTT. Its translation: CASSSGQGNFGNTIYF.

This clone was counted between two and nine times. The sample contains more than one DNA sequence encoding this CDR3. V and J are TRBV7-9 and TRBJ2-5; D is ambiguous. Per germline, CDR1 SEHNR and CDR2 FQNEAQ (reference sequence). Trimming removed 0 bases from V and 5 bases from J, with 10 bases in between. The CDR3 is made up of 14 amino acids. The CDR3, as DNA: TGTGCCAGCAGCTTAGCTAGTGGGCGCGAGACCCAGTACTTC. Encoded protein: CASSLASGRETQYF.

This rearrangement joins TRBV10-2 to TRBJ1-6; the match to TRBD1 covers 7 bases. J lost 11 bases, V lost 3 bases, and 4 bases had no gene match. The CDR3 is 13 amino acids. The germline V gene has CDR1 WSHSY and CDR2 SAAADI. The CDR3 sequence is CASSEGGKTPLHF. Written as DNA, the CDR3 is TGCGCCAGCAGTGAAGGGGGCAAGACACCCCTCCACTTT.

This chain joins TRBV24-1 and TRBJ2-5; the D gene is possibly TRBD1 (5 bases). The germline V and J ends were trimmed by 4 bases and 3 bases, with 11 bases remaining between them. This CDR3 is 14 amino acids long. Looked up from germline, CDR1 is KGHDR and CDR2 is SFDVKD. DNA for the CDR3: TGTGCCACCAGTGACCCCGACAGAGAAGAGACCCAGTACTTC. Translated, it gives CATSDPDREETQYF.

This chain links TRBV30 with TRBJ2-1; tentative D call: TRBD1 (7 bases). V lost 1 base and J lost 0, with 16 bases in between. The CDR3 loop spans 17 amino acids. Germline V gene lookup returns CDR1 GTSNPN and CDR2 SVGIG (reference sequence). The DNA of the CDR3 is TGTGCCTGGAGTGGAATTAGGCGGGACAGCTCCTACAATGAGCAGTTCTTC. This sequence encodes CAWSGIRRDSSYNEQFF. The full variable domain, completed using reference TRBV30 and TRBJ2-1, is SQTIHQWPATLVQPVGSPLSLECTVEGTSNPNLYWYRQAAGRGLQLLFYSVGIGQISSEVPQNLSASRPQDRQFILSSKKLLLSDSGFYLCAWSGIRRDSSYNEQFFGPGTRLTVL.

This clone has a handful of counts. The chain has TRBV7-9 and TRBJ2-2; D is perhaps TRBD1 (6 bases). This CDR3 is 13 amino acids long. V gave up 3 bases and J gave up 6 bases, with 8 bases separating them. Germline V gene data show CDR1 as SEHNR and CDR2 as FQNEAQ (reference sequence). The CDR3 loop reads CASSLRQAGELFF. In nucleotides, the CDR3 is TGTGCCAGCAGCTTGAGACAGGCCGGGGAGCTGTTTTTT.

The rearrangement links TRBV5-6 to TRBJ1-2; 9 bases are a match to TRBD1. The V gene end was trimmed by 7 bases and the J gene end by 8 bases; junction bases not matched to a gene: 6. Germline assignment: CDR1 SGHDT and CDR2 YYEEEE. The CDR3 is 12 residues long. The CDR3 coding sequence is TGTGCCAGCGGATTGGACAGGGGCGGCTACACCTTC. It yields the protein CASGLDRGGYTF.

The V gene is TRBV10-2, the J gene TRBJ1-1; TRBD1 is a possible D gene (6 bases). The ends were cut back, 4 bases at V and 1 base at J, with 13 bases in the middle. The CDR3 has 15 residues. CDR1 WSHSY and CDR2 SAAADI come from the germline V gene. The CDR3 DNA is TGCGCCAGCAGTGGAAAACAGGGACGGAACACTGAAGCTTTCTTT. Translated, it gives CASSGKQGRNTEAFF.

The chain links TRBV4-3 to TRBJ1-5; TRBD1 aligns across 7 bases. Germline V gene lookup returns CDR1 LGHNA and CDR2 YSLEER. Germline trimming cut 3 bases from V and 1 base from J; bases unmatched to any gene: 3. This CDR3 has 15 residues. In DNA form, the CDR3 reads TGCGCCAGCAGCCACGAGGACAGGAGCAATCAGCCCCAGCATTTT. This codes for CASSHEDRSNQPQHF.

The chain combines TRBV9 with TRBJ2-1; 11 bases match TRBD2. In germline, CDR1 is SGDLS, CDR2 YYNGEE. V shed 0 bases, J shed 7 bases, and the junction held 3 bases outside the gene matches. The CDR3 is 15 residues long. CDR3 in amino acids: CASSVVAGGRNEQFF. DNA for the CDR3: TGTGCCAGCAGCGTAGTAGCGGGGGGGCGTAATGAGCAGTTCTTC. Full variable domain (remainder filled in from reference TRBV9 and TRBJ2-1): DSGVTQTPKHLITATGQRVTLRCSPRSGDLSVYWYQQSLDQGLQFLIQYYNGEERAKGNILERFSAQQFPDLHSELNLSSLELGDSALYFCASSVVAGGRNEQFFGPGTRLTVL.

A single count supports this clone. Other nucleotide sequences in the sample specify the same CDR3. The genes are TRBV7-9 and TRBJ1-5; D might be TRBD1 (6 bases). Deletions cut 5 bases from V and 0 bases from J, with 11 bases between. The V gene's germline CDR1 is SEHNR and CDR2 FQNEAQ (reference sequence). The CDR3 is made up of 15 amino acids. CDR3 protein: CASSPGQLSNQPQHF. CDR3 in DNA: TGTGCCAGCAGCCCCGGACAGCTTAGCAATCAGCCCCAGCATTTT.

Comments on this clone: Other nucleotide sequences from this sample produce the same CDR3. This chain uses TRBV19 with TRBJ1-6, with 10 nucleotides matching TRBD1. Germline V gene sequence: CDR1 LNHDA, CDR2 SQIVND (reference sequence). This CDR3 has 14 residues. The J segment lost 11 bases and the V segment lost 3 bases, leaving 4 bases of the junction unmatched. Written as DNA, the CDR3 is TGTGCCAGTAGTATCGGACAGGGGGTTACACCCCTCCACTTT. Translation: CASSIGQGVTPLHF.

This chain links TRBV18 with TRBJ1-5; 7 nucleotides match TRBD1. Trimming removed 5 bases from V and 0 bases from J; junction bases left unmatched: 4. The CDR3 covers 15 residues. Germline CDR1 KGHSH, CDR2 LQKENI. The CDR3 sequence: CASSGTVYSNQPQHF. The CDR3 DNA is TGTGCCAGCTCAGGGACAGTCTATAGCAATCAGCCCCAGCATTTT.

This chain connects TRBV7-9 to TRBJ2-3, with 11 positions matching TRBD2. The CDR3 consists of 16 residues. Looked up from germline, CDR1 is SEHNR and CDR2 is FQNEAQ (reference sequence). With V trimmed by 5 bases and J by 2 bases, 6 bases remained unmatched. The CDR3 here is CASSTLAGGLTDTQYF. CDR3 sequence (DNA): TGTGCCAGCAGCACGCTAGCGGGGGGACTCACAGATACGCAGTATTTT.

The chain joins TRBV27 to TRBJ2-2; no definite D call. The ends were cut back, 6 bases at V and 0 bases at J, with 14 bases in the middle. Germline loops: CDR1 MNHEY, CDR2 SMNVEV (reference sequence). The CDR3 length is 16 residues. CDR3 region: CASSFLSFANTGELFF. The CDR3 region has the DNA TGTGCCAGCAGCTTTCTGAGTTTCGCGAACACCGGGGAGCTGTTTTTT.

The chain employs TRBV5-4 and TRBJ1-1; the match to TRBD1 covers 7 bases. The V gene's germline CDR1 is SGHNT and CDR2 YYREEE (reference sequence). The junction had 19 bases not matched to a gene; V was cut back by 4 bases and J by 4 bases. The CDR3 extends over 18 amino acids. CDR3 nucleotide sequence: TGTGCCAGCAGCCGGTCGGAGGTAGGGGGCCTTTGGGGCACTGAAGCTTTCTTT. This sequence encodes CASSRSEVGGLWGTEAFF.

The chain has TRBV6-1 and TRBJ1-1, with D maybe TRBD1 (5 bases). This CDR3 is built from 13 residues. In germline, CDR1 is MNHNS, CDR2 SASEGT. Trimming removed 8 bases from V and 0 bases from J, with 10 bases in between. For the CDR3, the DNA is TGTGCCAGCCTTACAGGTATGAACACTGAAGCTTTCTTT. It is translated as CASLTGMNTEAFF.

This chain links TRBV6-4 with TRBJ1-6; D ambiguous. CDR1 is MRHNA, CDR2 SNTAGT, per germline. The CDR3 runs to 15 residues. Trimming pared 0 bases from V and 6 bases from J, leaving 9 bases between. CDR3 coding DNA: TGTGCCAGCAGTGACTCGATACAGTTTAATTCACCCCTCCACTTT. Protein product: CASSDSIQFNSPLHF.

The chain is built from TRBV15 and TRBJ2-7, with 7 bases matching TRBD1. V shed 2 bases, J shed 6 bases, and the junction held 7 bases outside the gene matches. CDR3 length equals 14 residues. Germline V gene sequence: CDR1 LNHNV, CDR2 YYDKDF (reference sequence). The CDR3 loop reads CATSRRQGTTEQYF. Written as DNA, the CDR3 is TGTGCCACCAGCAGAAGACAGGGAACTACCGAGCAGTACTTC.